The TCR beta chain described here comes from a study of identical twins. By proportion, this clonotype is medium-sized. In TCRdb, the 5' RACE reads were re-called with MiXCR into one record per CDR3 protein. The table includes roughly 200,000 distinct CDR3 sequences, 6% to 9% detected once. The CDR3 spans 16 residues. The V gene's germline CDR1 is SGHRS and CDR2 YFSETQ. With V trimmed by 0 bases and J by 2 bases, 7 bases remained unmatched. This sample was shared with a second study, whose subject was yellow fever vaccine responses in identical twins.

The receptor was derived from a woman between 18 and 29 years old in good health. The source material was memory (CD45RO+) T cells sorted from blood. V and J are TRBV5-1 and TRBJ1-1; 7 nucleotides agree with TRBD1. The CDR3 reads CASSLAVTGDNTEAFF. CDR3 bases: TGCGCCAGCAGCTTGGCCGTAACAGGGGACAACACTGAAGCTTTCTTT.